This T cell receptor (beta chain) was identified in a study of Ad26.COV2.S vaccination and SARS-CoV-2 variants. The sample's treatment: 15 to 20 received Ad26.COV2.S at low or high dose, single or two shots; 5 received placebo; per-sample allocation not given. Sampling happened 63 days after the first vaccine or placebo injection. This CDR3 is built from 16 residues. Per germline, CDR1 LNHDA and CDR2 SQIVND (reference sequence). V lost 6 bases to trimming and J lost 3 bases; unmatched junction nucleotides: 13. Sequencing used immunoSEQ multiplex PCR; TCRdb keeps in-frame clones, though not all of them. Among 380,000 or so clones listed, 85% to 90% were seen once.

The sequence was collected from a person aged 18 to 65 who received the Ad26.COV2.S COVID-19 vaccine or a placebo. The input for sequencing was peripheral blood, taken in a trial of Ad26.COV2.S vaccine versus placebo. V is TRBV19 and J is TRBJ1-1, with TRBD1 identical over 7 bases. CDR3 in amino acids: CASRPLWKGAYTEAFF. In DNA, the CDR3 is TGTGCCAGTAGGCCACTCTGGAAGGGGGCGTACACTGAAGCTTTCTTT.